The clone carrying this T cell receptor beta chain was seen a handful of times. The antigen remains undetermined. With 60 Vbeta and 13 Jbeta primers, the PCR was carried out. Generated by immunoSEQ multiplex PCR, the TCRdb table keeps only in-frame clones and is missing some. The table has 100,000 to 150,000 clones, 17% seen once. The data were taken from a study of cytomegalovirus exposure and HLA in healthy donors. Study observations and caveats: A missense DCLRE1C variant was associated with V- and J-gene trimming of TCR beta chains in a later analysis, and an independent cohort replicated the association.

V was clipped by 4 bases and J by 1 base; unmatched bases: 4. Germline assignment: CDR1 SGDLS and CDR2 YYNGEE. The CDR3 has 15 residues. The chain combines TRBV9 with TRBJ2-5, with TRBD1 identical over 10 bases. The sequenced sample consisted of PBMCs. This clonotype was sampled from a female donor in good health and CMV-seropositive. CDR3 DNA: TGTGCCAGCAGCTCCCGGACAGGGGGCCAAGAGACCCAGTACTTC. It translates to CASSSRTGGQETQYF.